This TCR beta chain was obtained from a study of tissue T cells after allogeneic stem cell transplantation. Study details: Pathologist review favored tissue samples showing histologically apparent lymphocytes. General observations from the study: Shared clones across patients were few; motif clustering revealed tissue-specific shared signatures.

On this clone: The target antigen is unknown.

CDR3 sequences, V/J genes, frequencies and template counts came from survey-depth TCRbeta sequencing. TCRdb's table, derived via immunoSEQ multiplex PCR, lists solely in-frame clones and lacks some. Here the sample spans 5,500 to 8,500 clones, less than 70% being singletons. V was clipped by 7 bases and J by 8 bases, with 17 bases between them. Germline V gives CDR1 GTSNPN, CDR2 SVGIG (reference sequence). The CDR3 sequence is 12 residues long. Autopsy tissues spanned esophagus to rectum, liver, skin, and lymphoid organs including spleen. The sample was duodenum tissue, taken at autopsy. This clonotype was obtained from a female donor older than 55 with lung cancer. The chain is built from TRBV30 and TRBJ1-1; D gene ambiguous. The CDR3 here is CAFLPRTREAFF. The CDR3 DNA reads TGTGCCTTTTTGCCCCGGACTCGGGAAGCTTTCTTT. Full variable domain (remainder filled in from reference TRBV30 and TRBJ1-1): SQTIHQWPATLVQPVGSPLSLECTVEGTSNPNLYWYRQAAGRGLQLLFYSVGIGQISSEVPQNLSASRPQDRQFILSSKKLLLSDSGFYLCAFLPRTREAFFGQGTRLTVV.